The next 9 T cell receptor beta chains were all read from a single sample in a study of Ad26.COV2.S vaccination and SARS-CoV-2 variants. This table comes from immunoSEQ multiplex PCR, and its TCRdb copy is limited to in-frame clones, with some not included. The table records 380,000 or so clones, roughly nine tenths of them present only once. Treatment of the sample: about 20 received Ad26.COV2.S at low or high dose, single or two shots; 5 received placebo; per-sample allocation not given. Day 63 following the first vaccine or placebo injection was when the samples were taken. Sequencing was performed on peripheral blood, taken in a trial of Ad26.COV2.S vaccine versus placebo. Every receptor here comes from a person between 18 and 59 years old who received the Ad26.COV2.S COVID-19 vaccine or a placebo.

The V gene is TRBV7-9, the J gene TRBJ2-1; 10 nucleotides align to TRBD2. The CDR3 has 20 amino acids. The V segment lost 5 bases and the J segment 6 bases; nucleotides outside the gene matches: 22. Germline-derived CDR1 and CDR2 are SEHNR and FQNEAQ (reference sequence). This chain's CDR3 is CASSTQAPETLAGTLNEQFF. In DNA, the CDR3 is TGTGCCAGCAGCACTCAAGCCCCCGAAACACTAGCGGGAACGCTCAATGAGCAGTTCTTC.

The chain recombines TRBV18 with TRBJ1-5, with D hard to call. The ends were cut back, 1 base at V and 5 bases at J, with 12 bases in the middle. There are 15 residues in the CDR3. Germline CDR1 KGHSH, CDR2 LQKENI. CDR3 bases: TGTGCCAGCTCACCACGGTCTGGTTTGGATCAGCCCCAGCATTTT. Protein sequence: CASSPRSGLDQPQHF.

The chain couples TRBV27 to TRBJ2-7; TRBD2 matches at 11 bases. V lost 2 bases, J lost 11 bases, and 5 bases stayed unmatched. The germline CDR1 and CDR2 sequences are MNHEY and SMNVEV (reference sequence). The CDR3 runs 13 residues. The CDR3 DNA reads TGTGCCAGCAGTTTAAGACTAGCGGGACCTGAGTACTTC. Its translation: CASSLRLAGPEYF.

In this sample, this clone turned up a few times. This chain links TRBV5-5 with TRBJ1-5; D unclear. The germline V gene encodes CDR1 SGHKS and CDR2 YYEKEE (reference sequence). The CDR3 runs to 16 residues. V was clipped by 4 bases and J by 5 bases, with 19 bases between them. CDR3 sequence: CASSLLLRGTDQPQHF. CDR3 in DNA: TGTGCCAGCAGCCTGCTTCTTCGGGGAACCGATCAGCCCCAGCATTTT.

A single count supports this clone. DNA of the CDR3: TGTGCCAGCAGCGCCGGGACGGCCCCCGAGCAGTTCTTC. It translates to CASSAGTAPEQFF. The chain links TRBV5-4 to TRBJ2-1, with D possibly called TRBD1 or TRBD2 (5 bases each). Germline V lookup: CDR1 SGHNT, CDR2 YYREEE (reference sequence). V was cut by 4 bases and J by 10 bases, with 15 bases left in between. This CDR3 comprises 13 residues.

This rearrangement joins TRBV7-2 to TRBJ1-5; tentative D call: TRBD1 (6 bases). CDR3 size: 17 residues. CDR1 SGHTA and CDR2 FQGNSA come from the germline V gene. V was clipped by 2 bases and J by 1 base, with 15 bases between them. The CDR3 nucleotides read TGTGCCAGCAGCTTAAACAGGGAGGGGAGAAGCAATCAGCCCCAGCATTTT. Translated: CASSLNREGRSNQPQHF.

V usage is TRBV4-2 and J usage is TRBJ2-2; no reliable D call. The CDR3 contains 19 residues. The V end lost 0 bases, the J end lost 0 bases, and 17 bases lay between the germline ends. CDR1 and CDR2 (germline): LGHNA, YNFKEQ. CDR3 bases: TGTGCCAGCAGCCAAGAAGAGGTAGGCAGGTCTGCGAACACCGGGGAGCTGTTTTTT. This gives the protein CASSQEEVGRSANTGELFF.

This chain connects TRBV19 to TRBJ1-1; D remains ambiguous. The CDR3 is made up of 13 amino acids. Germline CDR1 reads LNHDA; CDR2 reads SQIVND (reference sequence). Trimming took off 5 bases at V and 2 bases at J, with 9 bases between the two ends. The CDR3 spells CASSATVNTEAFF. The CDR3, as DNA: TGTGCCAGTAGTGCTACAGTAAACACTGAAGCTTTCTTT. Based on the CDR3 plus reference TRBV19 and TRBJ1-1, the full variable domain is DGGITQSPKYLFRKEGQNVTLSCEQNLNHDAMYWYRQDPGQGLRLIYYSQIVNDFQKGDIAEGYSVSREKKESFPLTVTSAQKNPTAFYLCASSATVNTEAFFGQGTRLTVV.

Details on this clone: Different DNA sequences within this sample yield the same CDR3. V and J are TRBV4-3 and TRBJ2-5, with TRBD1 matching 9 bases. CDR1 and CDR2 from the germline V gene are LGHNA and YSLEER. The CDR3 covers 15 residues. J gave up 5 bases and V 0 bases, and 4 bases lay outside the gene matches. The CDR3 nucleotides read TGCGCCAGCAGCCAAGACAGGACAGGGGTGGAGACCCAGTACTTC. Protein product: CASSQDRTGVETQYF.